These T cell receptor beta chains were read from a single sample in a study of tumor and adjacent non-tumor tissue in lung cancer. TCRdb reprocessed the multiplex PCR reads via MiXCR and lists one record per CDR3 protein. The sample comprises 94,000 or so distinct CDR3 sequences, more than 75% of which are singletons, and about a fifth rests with the top ten. Sequenced: distant non-tumor lung tissue. These TCRs come from a woman aged 45-60 years with non-small cell lung cancer. CDR3s include the opening cysteine and the closing phenylalanine or tryptophan. D genes are given only for firm matches. Only some rows state a clone size, as once, few, many or a class for expanded clones.

>-|TRBJ1-1|-|15|TRBV5-1
TGCGCCAGCAGCTTCTCCCCGGACACTAACACTGAAGCTTTCTTT
CASSFSPDTNTEAFF
>many|TRBJ1-1|-|16|TRBV6-5
TGTGCCAACCATTTTTTTCGCCGGGACCTAAACACTGAAGCTTTCTTT
CANHFFRRDLNTEAFF
>-|TRBJ2-2|-|13|TRBV29-1
TGCAGCGCGGAGGGGGATAACACCGGGGAGCTGTTTTTT
CSAEGDNTGELFF
>few|TRBJ1-2|-|15|TRBV6-2/TRBV6-3
TGTGCCGGCAGGCGAGCGGGCAGTGCAAACTATGGCTACACCTTC
CAGRRAGSANYGYTF
>many|TRBJ2-1|TRBD2|13|TRBV12-3/TRBV12-4
TGTGCCAGCAGTTTGGGAGCGGGAGATGAGCAGTTCTTC
CASSLGAGDEQFF
>once|TRBJ2-5|-|15|TRBV6-1
TGTGCCAGCAGTGAATGGTTGTCTATGCCAGATACCCTGTACTTC
CASSEWLSMPDTLYF
>-|TRBJ2-7|TRBD1|15|TRBV11-2
TGTGCCAGCATCTTAGTACCGGGACAGGGGTACGAGCAGTACTTC
CASILVPGQGYEQYF
>-|TRBJ1-1|-|12|TRBV6-5
TGTGCCAGCAGTTCGATGCTAACTGAAACTTTCTTT
CASSSMLTETFF
>-|TRBJ2-3|-|15|TRBV28
TGTACCAGCAGTTTGGTACAGGGTACCACAGATATGCAGTATTTT
CTSSLVQGTTDMQYF
>-|TRBJ1-6|-|16|TRBV6-6
TGTGCCAGCAGATACCCTCCTGAGCCCGTTGGGACACCCCTCCACTTT
CASRYPPEPVGTPLHF
>-|TRBJ2-4|TRBD1|14|TRBV12-3/TRBV12-4
TGTGCCAGCAAGGGACAGGGGGGTAAAAACATTCAGTACTTC
CASKGQGGKNIQYF
>-|TRBJ2-1|TRBD2|17|TRBV6-5
TGTACCAACAGTTACTCGCGGACTAGCGGGATTCACAATGAGCAGTTCTTC
CTNSYSRTSGIHNEQFF
>once|TRBJ1-2|-|12|TRBV6-4
TGTGCCAGCCGAGGGTCTCTGGGTGGCTACACCTTC
CASRGSLGGYTF
>-|TRBJ1-4|-|12|TRBV6-5
TGTGCCTGCAGGACCTTGAATGAAAAACTGTTTTTT
CACRTLNEKLFF
>-|TRBJ2-3|-|16|TRBV6-1
TGTGCCAGCAGTGAGAGTCTAACGGGTAGCACGGATACGCAGTATTTT
CASSESLTGSTDTQYF
>-|TRBJ2-1|-|15|TRBV6-1
TGTTCCAGCAGTGAAACGCAACTTGGGGGCAATGAGCAGTTCTTC
CSSSETQLGGNEQFF
>once|TRBJ1-2|TRBD1|13|TRBV12-3/TRBV12-4
TGTGCCAGCAGTTCGAGGGACAGTGGTGGCTACACCTTC
CASSSRDSGGYTF
>once|TRBJ2-7|-|16|TRBV10-3
TGTCCCATCAGTGATGGGGGTCCGGGGTACTCCTATGAGCAGTACTTC
CPISDGGPGYSYEQYF
>-|TRBJ1-1|TRBD1|12|TRBV29-1
TGCAGCGTTCGGACAGGGAACACTGAAGCTTTCTTT
CSVRTGNTEAFF
>-|TRBJ2-5|TRBD1|14|TRBV29-1
TGCAGAGTTGAGACAGGGTGGAATGTGGAGACCCAGTACTTC
CRVETGWNVETQYF
>-|TRBJ1-5|-|14|TRBV12-3/TRBV12-4
TGTGCCAGTAGTTTCGTCGGAAGCAATCAGCTCCAGCATTTT
CASSFVGSNQLQHF
>once|TRBJ2-6|-|16|TRBV6-1
TGTGCCAGCAGTGAAACACAGGGCGATGGGGCCAACCTCCTGACTTTC
CASSETQGDGANLLTF
>-|TRBJ2-3|-|12|TRBV29-1
TGCAGCGTTGTTTTGATAGCAGGTGCGCAGTATTTT
CSVVLIAGAQYF
>-|TRBJ2-5|-|16|TRBV5-4
TGTGCCAGCAGCCCACTACCCCTCGGAGGGCTGGAGACCCGGTACTTC
CASSPLPLGGLETRYF
>medium-sized|TRBJ2-2|-|14|TRBV6-5
TGTGCCAGCAGCGCGGGACTCCTAACCGGGGAGCTGTTTTTT
CASSAGLLTGELFF
>-|TRBJ2-7|TRBD2|17|TRBV11-2
TGTGTCAGCAGCCTCCGGACTAGCGGGAGGGCATCGTGGGAGCAGTACTTC
CVSSLRTSGRASWEQYF
>-|TRBJ2-7|-|12|TRBV6-6
TGTGCCAGTAGTCTCCCTGGGGGCGAGGAGTACTTC
CASSLPGGEEYF
>-|TRBJ1-2|-|16|TRBV6-6
TGTGTCAGCAGTTACTCGCGTCCGAAAGGGGGCTATGGCTACACCTTC
CVSSYSRPKGGYGYTF
>-|TRBJ2-2|-|10|TRBV29-1
TGCAGCGTTGGGGGCGGGGAGCTGTTTTTT
CSVGGGELFF
>many|TRBJ2-3|-|13|TRBV5-4
TGTGCCAGCAGCTTGAAGCGAGGAGATACGCAGTATTTT
CASSLKRGDTQYF
>-|TRBJ2-5|TRBD2|17|TRBV7-9
TGTGCCAGCAACCCAAGAACTAGCGGGAGGCACCAAGAGATCCAGTACTTC
CASNPRTSGRHQEIQYF
>-|TRBJ2-3|TRBD2|14|TRBV6-6
TGTGCCAGCAATCCGGGAGGCCACACATATACGCAGTATTTT
CASNPGGHTYTQYF
>-|TRBJ2-7|-|13|TRBV6-1
TGTGCCAGCAGTGAAGGCCAGGACTACGAACACTACTTC
CASSEGQDYEHYF
>-|TRBJ2-3|TRBD1|18|TRBV6-5
TGTGCCAGCAGTTACTCGTGGGGAGCGGTAGGGGGCACAGATAAGCAGTATTTT
CASSYSWGAVGGTDKQYF
>-|TRBJ2-1|TRBD1|19|TRBV12-3/TRBV12-4
TGTGCCAGCAGCGGCCGGGGACAGGGCTGGACGGCCCGCTACAATGAGCAGTTCTTC
CASSGRGQGWTARYNEQFF
>-|TRBJ2-1|-|14|TRBV12-3/TRBV12-4
TGTGCCAGCAGGGCGACGAAGTACTATAATGGGCAGTTCTTC
CASRATKYYNGQFF
>-|TRBJ2-1|TRBD2|17|TRBV12-5
TGTGCTAGTGGTTTGGGCCTCCCAGCGGGAAGAAGGGATGAGCAATTCTTC
CASGLGLPAGRRDEQFF
>-|TRBJ2-5|-|13|TRBV12-3/TRBV12-4
TGTGCCAGCAGTCTCAGGCAGGGTCAGACCCAGTACTTC
CASSLRQGQTQYF
>-|TRBJ1-1|-|12|TRBV29-1
TGCAGCATCGTTGATACGAGCACTGAACCTTTCTTT
CSIVDTSTEPFF
>-|TRBJ1-1|-|14|TRBV4-2
TGTGTCAGTAGCCAAGTTCAGGGTGACACTGAAGCTTTCTTT
CVSSQVQGDTEAFF
>-|TRBJ1-4|-|12|TRBV29-1
TGCATCGTTGAACATCGTGGGGAAAAACTGTTTTTT
CIVEHRGEKLFF
>-|TRBJ1-5|TRBD1|14|TRBV6-5
TGTGCCGGCAGACCGGGACAGATTTATGAGCCCCAGCATTTT
CAGRPGQIYEPQHF
>-|TRBJ2-5|-|14|TRBV12-3/TRBV12-4
TGTGCCAGCAGTTGGGACCAGGGTGGGAAGACCCAGTACTTC
CASSWDQGGKTQYF
>-|TRBJ2-5|-|14|TRBV11-2
TGTGTCAGCAGCTTATCAGGTGGAACAGAGACCCAGTACTTC
CVSSLSGGTETQYF
>-|TRBJ1-4|-|14|TRBV12-3/TRBV12-4
TGTGCCAGCAGTCAACATGGGTATTATGAAAAACTGTTTTTT
CASSQHGYYEKLFF
>-|TRBJ1-1|-|13|TRBV6-6
TGTGCCAGCAGTTACGTCGGGAACACCGAAACTTTCTTT
CASSYVGNTETFF
>-|TRBJ1-4|-|17|TRBV6-1
TGTGCCAGCAGCGGCCACGGCCCCGGGCTCGCGAAGGAAAAACTGTTTTTT
CASSGHGPGLAKEKLFF
>few|TRBJ2-3|-|15|TRBV11-3
TGTGCCAGCAGCTTAGGGGGGAGGACCACAGATACACAGTATTTT
CASSLGGRTTDTQYF
>-|TRBJ2-3|-|18|TRBV28
TGTACCAGCAGTTTAAGAGGTATTTCCCACGAGGGCATAGACACGCAGTATTTT
CTSSLRGISHEGIDTQYF
>-|TRBJ2-7|TRBD2|16|TRBV29-1
TGCAGCATGAAACTAGCGGAAGGTGCGTCGATCTACGAGCAGTACTTC
CSMKLAEGASIYEQYF
>-|TRBJ1-5|-|15|TRBV4-1
TGCGCCAGCAGCCTAGTTCCGGGTAGCATTCAGCCCCAGCATTTT
CASSLVPGSIQPQHF
>many|TRBJ2-7|-|14|TRBV10-1
TGCGCCAGCACAGAGGCAGGGCGTACCTACGAGCAGTACTTC
CASTEAGRTYEQYF
>-|TRBJ2-7|-|10|TRBV6-2/TRBV6-3
TGTGCCAGTTATTGGGACGAGCAGTACTTC
CASYWDEQYF
>once|TRBJ1-1|-|17|TRBV12-3/TRBV12-4
TGCGCCAGCAGTCCTTCCCCGGGACTGAACATGAACACTGAAGCTTTCTTT
CASSPSPGLNMNTEAFF
>-|TRBJ2-1|TRBD1|15|TRBV10-2
TGCGCCAGTAGCGGGACAGGGGTGGGTCACAATGAGTGGTTCTTC
CASSGTGVGHNEWFF
>medium-sized|TRBJ2-3|TRBD2|20|TRBV4-2
TGTGCCAGCAGCCCTACTCCGGGACTAGCGGGAGGGTCTGGCACAGATACGCAGTATTTT
CASSPTPGLAGGSGTDTQYF
>-|TRBJ1-2|-|15|TRBV11-1
TGTGCCAGCAGCCTTTACACAAGGGGCGACTATGGTTATACCTTC
CASSLYTRGDYGYTF
>-|TRBJ2-5|-|13|TRBV20-1
TGCAGTACTGGCGGGACAATCCAAGAGACCCAGTACTTC
CSTGGTIQETQYF